This entry lists 10 T cell receptor beta chains sequenced from one sample in a study of T cells in Graves' hyperthyroidism and ophthalmopathy. The CDR3 regions of TCR beta were amplified from RNA transcripts. In the first-round RT-PCR of the TCR CDR3, the HTBI primer set was used. TCRdb recomputed calls from the multiplex PCR reads with MiXCR, one row per CDR3 protein. This sample has some 600,000 distinct CDR3 sequences, with roughly 14% found just once. Sequencing used blood. These receptors were taken from a woman aged 25 to 39 with Graves' hyperthyroidism that later progressed to Graves' ophthalmopathy.

This clonotype occurred many times. The chain combines TRBV3-1 with TRBJ1-6; possible D gene TRBD1, 6 bases. Between the trimmed V and J ends, which lost 0 bases and 10 bases, there was a span of 19 bases. Germline CDR1 reads LGHDT; CDR2 reads YNNKEL (reference sequence). The CDR3 contains 17 residues. CDR3 in DNA: TGTGCCAGCAGCCAAGAGAGGGCGCAGGGGTTAGGGTCACCCCTCCACTTT. Amino acid sequence: CASSQERAQGLGSPLHF.

This clonotype showed up many times. V gene TRBV20-1 combines with J gene TRBJ1-1, with D unresolved. The germline V gene encodes CDR1 DFQATT and CDR2 SNEGSKA (reference sequence). The CDR3 has 14 amino acids. Trimming took off 0 bases at V and 1 base at J, with 9 bases between the two ends. This CDR3 reads CSARDPRQNTEAFF. The CDR3 bases are TGCAGTGCTAGAGACCCCCGACAGAACACTGAAGCTTTCTTT.

This clonotype has at least ten counts. The rearrangement links TRBV2 to TRBJ2-3, with 7 nucleotides matching TRBD2. J was trimmed by 2 bases and V by 6 bases; bases with no gene match: 8. Per germline, CDR1 SNHLY and CDR2 FYNNEI. The CDR3 covers 15 residues. The DNA of the CDR3 is TGTGCCAGCAGCCCGGGACTAAGACTCACAGATACGCAGTATTTT. The encoded protein is CASSPGLRLTDTQYF.

As for this clonotype: Because the CDR3 is missing its conserved closing phenylalanine or tryptophan, this is likely a read error. The rearrangement joins TRBV7-9 to TRBJ1-5, with a weak D call TRBD1 (6 bases). V dropped 1 base and J dropped 4 bases, with 11 bases sitting between them. The CDR3 contains 15 residues. In germline, CDR1 is SEHNR, CDR2 FQNEAQ (reference sequence). CDR3 loop: CASSLGGARNQPQHS. In DNA form, the CDR3 reads TGTGCCAGCAGCTTAGGGGGGGCTAGGAATCAGCCCCAGCATTCT.

The chain is built from TRBV5-8 and TRBJ2-7, with 8 positions matching TRBD1. Germline V lookup: CDR1 SGHTS, CDR2 YDEGEE. With 0 bases clipped from V and 3 bases from J, the junction kept 5 bases outside the gene matches. CDR3 length: 15 amino acids. CDR3 sequence (DNA): TGTGCCAGCAGCTTGGAGACAGGGGCCCTCTACGAGCAGTACTTC. It translates to CASSLETGALYEQYF.

The V call is TRBV6-1, the J call TRBJ2-1, with D possibly matching TRBD2 (6 bases). Germline CDR1 reads MNHNS; CDR2 reads SASEGT. V was pared by 10 bases and J by 2 bases, with 15 bases between. This CDR3 contains 14 residues. The CDR3 loop reads CATNRRGAYNEQFF. The CDR3 bases are TGTGCCACCAACCGGAGGGGTGCCTACAATGAGCAGTTCTTC.

This clonotype showed up many times. This chain uses TRBV6-1 with TRBJ2-1; D is perhaps TRBD2 (6 bases). There are 15 residues in the CDR3. Germline assignment: CDR1 MNHNS and CDR2 SASEGT. V was trimmed by 7 bases and J by 8 bases, leaving 21 bases between them. The CDR3: CASTGGQGIVDEQFF. Written as DNA, the CDR3 is TGTGCCAGCACCGGGGGTCAGGGTATAGTGGATGAGCAGTTCTTC.

This clonotype was detected many times. The rearrangement uses TRBV28 and TRBJ1-6, with D possibly matching TRBD1 (5 bases). The germline V gene has CDR1 MDHEN and CDR2 SYDVKM. The CDR3 runs to 14 residues. V was trimmed by 11 bases and J by 7 bases, leaving 18 bases between them. The CDR3 DNA sequence: TGTGCCTCCCTCTGGGGGGGTATCAATTCACCCCTCCACTTT. Its protein product is CASLWGGINSPLHF.

The table lists this clonotype with many counts. The chain carries TRBV30 and TRBJ1-1; D not resolved. Per the germline V gene, CDR1 is GTSNPN and CDR2 is SVGIG (reference sequence). The V end was cut by 0 bases, the J end by 11 bases, with 10 bases between. The CDR3 is 11 amino acids. The CDR3 coding sequence is TGTGCCTGGAGTGTACGGAAGGGTGCTTTCTTT. Translated: CAWSVRKGAFF.

This clonotype was detected many times. The gene calls are TRBV7-9 and TRBJ2-1, with D possibly matching TRBD2 (6 bases). Trimming cost V 5 bases and J 6 bases, with 8 bases left between them. CDR1 and CDR2 from the germline V gene are SEHNR and FQNEAQ (reference sequence). The CDR3 loop spans 12 amino acids. CDR3 amino acids: CASSGGTNEQFF. CDR3 DNA sequence: TGTGCCAGCAGCGGGGGGACCAATGAGCAGTTCTTC.